This TCR beta chain was documented in a study of blood T cell repertoires in COVID-19. Study information: Spain, Italy and the United States supplied samples that represented acute and convalescent COVID-19. In each case, the material was cDNA or gDNA derived from T cells, B-cell-depleted T cells, or PBMCs.

Using immunoSEQ multiplex PCR, the repertoire was profiled, and TCRdb retains in-frame clones only, with some absent. The sample shows 80,000 to 100,000 clones, about 91% of them seen only once. Germline CDR1 is SGHRS and CDR2 is YFSETQ. This CDR3 has 17 residues. The V gene end was trimmed by 6 bases and the J gene end by 0 bases; junction bases not matched to a gene: 10. Seattle patients were enrolled during active infection and followed longitudinally. The sequencing input was peripheral blood. This clonotype was sampled from a man in his fifties or sixties with COVID-19, enrolled during active disease. The chain recombines TRBV5-1 with TRBJ2-1, with TRBD2 matching over 9 bases. DNA for the CDR3: TGCGCCAGCACCAGGAGTAGCGGGAGAGTCTCCTACAATGAGCAGTTCTTC. This translates into CASTRSSGRVSYNEQFF.